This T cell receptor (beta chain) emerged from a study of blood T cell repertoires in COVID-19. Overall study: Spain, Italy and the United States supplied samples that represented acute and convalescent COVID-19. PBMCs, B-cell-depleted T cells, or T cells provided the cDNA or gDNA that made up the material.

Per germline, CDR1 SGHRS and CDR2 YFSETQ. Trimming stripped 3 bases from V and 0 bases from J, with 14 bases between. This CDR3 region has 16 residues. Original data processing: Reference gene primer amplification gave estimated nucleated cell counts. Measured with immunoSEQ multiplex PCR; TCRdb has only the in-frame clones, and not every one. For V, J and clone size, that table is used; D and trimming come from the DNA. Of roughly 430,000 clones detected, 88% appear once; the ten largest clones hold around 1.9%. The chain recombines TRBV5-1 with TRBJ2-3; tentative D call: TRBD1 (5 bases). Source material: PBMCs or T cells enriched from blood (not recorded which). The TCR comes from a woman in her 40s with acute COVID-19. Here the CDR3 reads CASSYLPGQSTDTQYF. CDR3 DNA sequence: TGCGCCAGCAGCTACCTCCCAGGGCAAAGCACAGATACGCAGTATTTT.